The following is a TCR beta chain sequence with its context. CDR1 is SGDLS, CDR2 YYNGEE, per germline. The CDR3 has 15 amino acids. V lost 3 bases to trimming and J lost 3 bases; unmatched junction nucleotides: 8. The record originates from a study of blood T cell repertoires in COVID-19. Across the whole study: Samples taken during acute and convalescent COVID-19 were collected in the United States, Italy and Spain. T cells, B-cell-depleted T cells, or PBMCs supplied cDNA or gDNA.

The assay was immunoSEQ multiplex PCR, and TCRdb's table has in-frame clones only and misses some. The table has around 270,000 clones, more than 85% seen once. The chain links TRBV9 to TRBJ2-5, with 7 bases that match TRBD2. The TCR sequence derives from a young adult with COVID-19, enrolled during active disease. The specimen sequenced was peripheral blood. CDR3 protein: CASSAHPGTKETQYF. CDR3 nucleotides: TGTGCCAGCAGCGCCCATCCCGGGACTAAAGAGACCCAGTACTTC.